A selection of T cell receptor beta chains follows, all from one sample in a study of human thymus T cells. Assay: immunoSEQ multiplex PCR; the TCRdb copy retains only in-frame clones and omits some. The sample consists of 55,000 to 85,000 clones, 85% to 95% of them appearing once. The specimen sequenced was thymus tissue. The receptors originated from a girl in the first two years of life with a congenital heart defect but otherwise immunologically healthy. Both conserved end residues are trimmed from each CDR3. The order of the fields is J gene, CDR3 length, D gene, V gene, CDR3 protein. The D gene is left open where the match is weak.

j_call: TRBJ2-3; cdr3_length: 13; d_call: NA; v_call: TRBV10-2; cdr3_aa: ASSEGPGGADTQY
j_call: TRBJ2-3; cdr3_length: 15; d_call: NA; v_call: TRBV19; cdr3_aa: ASKRLGRSPSTDTQY
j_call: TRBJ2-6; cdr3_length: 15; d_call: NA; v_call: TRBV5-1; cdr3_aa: ASSLQVFASGANVLT
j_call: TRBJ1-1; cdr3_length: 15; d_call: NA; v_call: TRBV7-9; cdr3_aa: ASSLSGAVGMNTEAF
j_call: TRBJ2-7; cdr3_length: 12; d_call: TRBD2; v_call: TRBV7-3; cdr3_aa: ASSRTSGIYEQY
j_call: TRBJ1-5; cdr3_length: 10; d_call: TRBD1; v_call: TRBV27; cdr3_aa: ASRTGNQPQH
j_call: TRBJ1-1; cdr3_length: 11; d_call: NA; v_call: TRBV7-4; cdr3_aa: ASSLQGGTEAF
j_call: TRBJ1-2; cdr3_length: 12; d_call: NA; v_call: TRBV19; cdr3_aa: ASNPGGFNYGYT
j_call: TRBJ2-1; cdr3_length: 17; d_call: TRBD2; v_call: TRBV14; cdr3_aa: ASSHTLAGGAKRNNEQF
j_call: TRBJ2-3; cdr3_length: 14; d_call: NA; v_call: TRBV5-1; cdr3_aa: ASSYWTFLHADTQY
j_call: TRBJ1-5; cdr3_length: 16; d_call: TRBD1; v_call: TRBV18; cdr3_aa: ASSTGTGAIRGNQPQH
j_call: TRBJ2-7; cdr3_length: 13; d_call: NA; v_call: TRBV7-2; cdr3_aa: ASSAQGDWNYEQY
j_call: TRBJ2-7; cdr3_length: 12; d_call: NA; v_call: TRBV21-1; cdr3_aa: PPTGRSRLYEQY
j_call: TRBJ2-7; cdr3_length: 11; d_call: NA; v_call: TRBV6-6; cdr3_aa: ASSYAFAYEQY
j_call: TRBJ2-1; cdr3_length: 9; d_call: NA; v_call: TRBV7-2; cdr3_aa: ASRRNGEQF
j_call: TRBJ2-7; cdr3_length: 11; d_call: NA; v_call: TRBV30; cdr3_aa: AWEGGFSYEQY
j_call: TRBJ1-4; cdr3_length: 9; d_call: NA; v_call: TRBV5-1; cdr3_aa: ASRGGMELF
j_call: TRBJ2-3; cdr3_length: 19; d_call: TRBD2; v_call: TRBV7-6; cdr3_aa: ASSLGPGASGRSSPGDTQY
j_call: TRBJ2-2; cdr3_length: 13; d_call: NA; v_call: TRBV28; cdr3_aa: ASRRLRPPTGELF
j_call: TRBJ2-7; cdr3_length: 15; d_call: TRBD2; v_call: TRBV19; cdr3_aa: ASSRTSGHNIAYEQY
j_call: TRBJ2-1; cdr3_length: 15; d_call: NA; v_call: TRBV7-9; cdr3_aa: ASSWEGGQGPYNEQF
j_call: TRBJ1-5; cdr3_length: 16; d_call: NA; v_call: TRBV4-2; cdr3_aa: ASSQEVFREHSNQPQH
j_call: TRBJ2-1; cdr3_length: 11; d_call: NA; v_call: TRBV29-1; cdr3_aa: SVGPPPYNEQF